This T cell receptor beta chain comes out of a study of blood T cell repertoires in COVID-19 (dated by TCRdb to 2019 to 2021). Regarding the research as a whole: Collaborator samples came from the United States, Italy and Spain and covered acute and convalescent phases of COVID-19. Subjects who had been exposed to COVID-19, were actively infected with it, or had recovered from it provided the deeply sampled blood TCRbeta repertoires that made up the dataset. The material from the prospective study consisted of cDNA or gDNA derived from T cells, B-cell-depleted T cells, or PBMCs. Samples came from the ongoing ImmuneRACE study (first 160 participants) plus 1,254 subjects from 6 global collaborators. The repertoires were made available in a free public database intended to serve as a resource for research on the immune response to SARS-CoV-2. Where available, HLA class I and class II types were taken from metadata supplied by the sample provider and were not determined by assay-based typing. Nearly every sample came with metadata listing a de-identified subject ID, COVID-19 status, age in years and sex.

This clone turned up a few times. Its antigen is not yet known. No base qualities exist here, and no much larger clone lies one base off it. Overall study outcomes, separate from this receptor: The amount of clinical and demographic metadata varied by source and participant and was provided uncurated.

The immunoSEQ Assay, a bias-controlled multiplex PCR, was used to amplify TCRbeta CDR3 regions from genomic DNA. Processing in the source paper ran as follows. The number of nucleated cells in each sample was estimated by amplification of reference gene primers within the assay. Sequence reads were collapsed and filtered to measure the absolute abundance of every unique TCRbeta CDR3 rearrangement. For each sample, productive Simpson clonality was calculated as the square root of Simpson's diversity index across productive rearrangements. The source is immuneACCESS, and TCRdb retained only in-frame sequences with V and J called. Part of the clones is not carried over; for the studies checked, unresolved V genes explain less than half of this, and the remainder is unexplained. The DNA gave D and trimming, while V, J and clone size come from that table. This sample gives roughly 50,000 clones in total; 65% to 90% of them show up just once. The ten largest account for more than 8.5% of the sample.

From the cysteine through the phenylalanine, the CDR3 covers 13 amino acids. Solely the CDR3 DNA is kept, with 39 bases framed from the first base. The germline ends are 7 bases apart after V is trimmed by 8 bases and J by 2 bases. Via the germline V gene, CDR1 is MDHEN and CDR2 SYDVKM. Whole blood was collected in K2EDTA tubes by collaborating institutions according to the institutions' own protocols. For TCRbeta analysis, collaborators shipped samples as frozen whole blood, isolated PBMCs, or DNA extracted from either of those sample types. The sample comprised peripheral blood. The rearranged segments are TRBV28 and TRBJ1-6, and perhaps TRBD1 as D gene, on 6 matching bases. The clonotype originates from a human donor in a cohort sampled during active COVID-19. The sequenced DNA: TGTGCCAGCGGGGGCGCCTATAATTCACCCCTCCACTTT. This translates into CASGGAYNSPLHF.